The T cell receptor (beta chain) under discussion was sequenced for a study of blood T cell repertoires in COVID-19. For the study at large: Material from acute and convalescent COVID-19 was sourced from the United States, Italy and Spain.

As handled by the study authors: Reference gene primer amplification yielded estimated nucleated cell counts. This table comes from immunoSEQ multiplex PCR, and its TCRdb copy is limited to in-frame clones, with some not included. Clone size and the V and J calls come from that table; the DNA yielded D and trimming. Here the sample spans roughly 160,000 clones, approximately 84% being singletons. The V end was cut by 1 base, the J end by 6 bases, with 13 bases between. Germline V gene sequence: CDR1 KGHSH, CDR2 LQKENI. The CDR3 totals 15 residues. The sequencing sample was made of peripheral blood. The source is a man in his forties or fifties with acute or convalescent COVID-19. The chain carries TRBV18 and TRBJ1-5; D is unresolved. The CDR3 region is CASSPLRGLSQPQHF. CDR3 nucleotide sequence: TGTGCCAGCTCACCACTGCGGGGTTTAAGTCAGCCCCAGCATTTT.